This T cell receptor (beta chain) was recorded in a study of blood T cell repertoires in COVID-19. About the study: Sites in the United States, Italy and Spain provided acute and convalescent COVID-19 samples. T cells, B-cell-depleted T cells, or PBMCs provided the cDNA or gDNA that served as material.

Seattle participants joined during active infection and were tracked over time. Authors' processing steps: The assay estimated nucleated cells by amplifying reference gene primers. Here immunoSEQ multiplex PCR was the method, and the copy in TCRdb shows in-frame clones only, minus some. That table gives V, J and clone size, and the DNA gave D and trimming. The repertoire holds over 200,000 clones, with about nine tenths as singletons. Germline V gene lookup returns CDR1 PRHDT and CDR2 FYEKMQ (reference sequence). After removal of 0 bases from V and 4 bases from J, the junction contained 2 bases not matched to a gene. This CDR3 is 16 amino acids long.

V usage is TRBV13 and J usage is TRBJ2-1; 11 nucleotides line up with TRBD2. The clonotype was recovered from a man aged 25 to 40 with COVID-19, enrolled during active disease. Sequencing was done on a sample of peripheral blood. This CDR3 reads CASSLGGLAEYNEQFF. CDR3 coding DNA: TGTGCCAGCAGCTTAGGGGGACTAGCGGAGTACAATGAGCAGTTCTTC.